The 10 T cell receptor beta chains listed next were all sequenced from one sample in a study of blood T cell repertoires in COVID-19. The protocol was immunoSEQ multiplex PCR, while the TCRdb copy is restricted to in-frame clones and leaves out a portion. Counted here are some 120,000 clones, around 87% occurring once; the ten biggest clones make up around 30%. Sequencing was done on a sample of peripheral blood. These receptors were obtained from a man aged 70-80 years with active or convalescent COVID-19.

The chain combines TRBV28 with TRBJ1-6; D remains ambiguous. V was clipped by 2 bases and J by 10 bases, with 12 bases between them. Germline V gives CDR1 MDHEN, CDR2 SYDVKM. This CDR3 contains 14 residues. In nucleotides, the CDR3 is TGTGCCAGCAGTTTAGCCGGGAGCGGATCACCCCTCCACTTT. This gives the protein CASSLAGSGSPLHF.

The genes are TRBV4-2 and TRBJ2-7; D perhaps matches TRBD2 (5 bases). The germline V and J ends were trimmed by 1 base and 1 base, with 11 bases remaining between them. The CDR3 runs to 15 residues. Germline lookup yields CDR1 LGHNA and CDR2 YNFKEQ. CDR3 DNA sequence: TGTGCCAGCAGCCAAGGGGAGTATCAGTCCTACGAGCAGTACTTC. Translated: CASSQGEYQSYEQYF.

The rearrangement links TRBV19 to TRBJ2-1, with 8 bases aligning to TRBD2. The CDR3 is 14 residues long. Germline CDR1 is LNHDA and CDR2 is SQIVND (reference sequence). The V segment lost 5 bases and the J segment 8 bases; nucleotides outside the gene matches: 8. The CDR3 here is CASSPRGGRDEQFF. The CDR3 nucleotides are TGTGCCAGTAGTCCCCGGGGGGGGCGGGATGAGCAGTTCTTC.

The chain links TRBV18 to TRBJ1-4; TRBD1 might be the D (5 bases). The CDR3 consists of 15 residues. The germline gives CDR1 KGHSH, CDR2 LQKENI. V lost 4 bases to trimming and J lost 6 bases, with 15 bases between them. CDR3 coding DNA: TGTGCCAGCTCACGCCAGGGCTGGGGTGATGAAAAACTGTTTTTT. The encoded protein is CASSRQGWGDEKLFF.

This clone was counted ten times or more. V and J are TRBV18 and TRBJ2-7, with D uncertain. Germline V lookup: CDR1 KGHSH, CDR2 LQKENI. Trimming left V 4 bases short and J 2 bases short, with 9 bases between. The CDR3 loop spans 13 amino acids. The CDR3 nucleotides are TGTGCCAGCTCACGGGCAGCCGCCTACGAGCAGTACTTC. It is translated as CASSRAAAYEQYF.

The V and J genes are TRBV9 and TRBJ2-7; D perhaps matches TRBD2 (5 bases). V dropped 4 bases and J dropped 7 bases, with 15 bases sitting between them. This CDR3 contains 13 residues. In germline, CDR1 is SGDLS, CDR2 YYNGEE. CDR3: CASSPGPSGEQYF. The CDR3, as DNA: TGTGCCAGCAGCCCCGGACCTTCGGGAGAGCAGTACTTC. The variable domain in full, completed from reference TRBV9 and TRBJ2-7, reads DSGVTQTPKHLITATGQRVTLRCSPRSGDLSVYWYQQSLDQGLQFLIQYYNGEERAKGNILERFSAQQFPDLHSELNLSSLELGDSALYFCASSPGPSGEQYFGPGTRLTVT.

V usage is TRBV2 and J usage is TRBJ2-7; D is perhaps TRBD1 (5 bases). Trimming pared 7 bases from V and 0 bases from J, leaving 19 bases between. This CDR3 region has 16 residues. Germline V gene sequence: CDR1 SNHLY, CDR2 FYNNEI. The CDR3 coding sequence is TGTGCCAGCACCTCAGGGTCAGGGAAGATCTCCTACGAGCAGTACTTC. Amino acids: CASTSGSGKISYEQYF. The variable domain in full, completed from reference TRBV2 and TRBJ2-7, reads EPEVTQTPSHQVTQMGQEVILRCVPISNHLYFYWYRQILGQKVEFLVSFYNNEISEKSEIFDDQFSVERPDGSNFTLKIRSTKLEDSAMYFCASTSGSGKISYEQYFGPGTRLTVT.

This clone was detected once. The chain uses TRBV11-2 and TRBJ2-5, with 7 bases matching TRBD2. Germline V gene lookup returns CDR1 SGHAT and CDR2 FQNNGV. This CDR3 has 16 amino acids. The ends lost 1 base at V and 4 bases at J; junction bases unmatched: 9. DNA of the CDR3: TGTGCCAGCAGCTTAGGGGTTTCCGGGGGGAGAGAGACCCAGTACTTC. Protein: CASSLGVSGGRETQYF.

CDR3 sequence reads: CASRAASGFPGQYF. The CDR3 coding sequence is TGTGCCAGCAGGGCGGCTAGCGGGTTTCCCGGACAGTACTTC. The J gene is TRBJ2-7, the V gene TRBV2; 8 nucleotides align to TRBD2. CDR1 SNHLY and CDR2 FYNNEI come from the germline V gene. V was clipped by 6 bases and J by 10 bases; unmatched bases: 14. This CDR3 comprises 14 residues.

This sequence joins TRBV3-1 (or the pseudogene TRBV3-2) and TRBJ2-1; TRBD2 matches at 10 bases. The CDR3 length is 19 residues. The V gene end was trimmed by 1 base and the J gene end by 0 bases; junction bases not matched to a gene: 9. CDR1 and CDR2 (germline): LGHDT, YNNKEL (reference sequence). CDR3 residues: CASSQVTSGTGSSYNEQFF. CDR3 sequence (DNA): TGTGCCAGCAGCCAAGTTACTAGCGGGACGGGGAGCTCCTACAATGAGCAGTTCTTC.